This entry features one T cell receptor beta chain sequence. TCRdb's table, derived via immunoSEQ multiplex PCR, lists solely in-frame clones and lacks some. The sample consists of under 200,000 clones, 85% to 90% of them appearing once. These data are taken from a study of blood T cell repertoires in COVID-19. Study as a whole: Samples taken during acute and convalescent COVID-19 were collected in the United States, Italy and Spain.

The CDR3 extends over 13 amino acids. Trimming cost V 7 bases and J 10 bases; bases outside gene matches: 10. The sequencing sample was made of peripheral blood. V gene TRBV12-3 or TRBV12-4 combines with J gene TRBJ1-2; the match to TRBD1 covers 9 bases. The receptor's source is a woman aged 65 to 85 with COVID-19, enrolled during active disease. The CDR3 sequence: CASNPPGTGFYTF. The CDR3 bases are TGTGCCAGCAACCCACCCGGGACAGGGTTCTACACCTTC.